The 19 T cell receptor beta chains given below trace back to one sample, sequenced in a study of shared clonotypes between healthy human individuals. Assay used: immunoSEQ multiplex PCR; TCRdb lists only in-frame clones, some missing. The repertoire holds around 2,000,000 clones, approximately 95% seen once, with 0.1% to 0.15% in the top ten. Sequencing was performed on naive CD4+ T cells sorted from blood. Noted subset: CD45RA+ positively selected. These receptor sequences come from a man between 18 and 29 years old in good health.

The table lists this clone with a count of one. The same CDR3 arises from other DNA sequences in this sample as well. The CDR3 nucleotides read TGCGCCAGCAGCTTGGTGGTAGCGGGAGCTGAGACCCAGTACTTC. Protein sequence: CASSLVVAGAETQYF. This chain uses TRBV5-1 with TRBJ2-5; 9 bases are shared with TRBD2. This CDR3 contains 15 residues. Germline V gives CDR1 SGHRS, CDR2 YFSETQ. The J segment lost 5 bases and the V segment lost 0 bases, leaving 5 bases of the junction unmatched.

The chain is built from TRBV6-5 and TRBJ1-2, with 11 bases that match TRBD1. This CDR3 contains 13 residues. V lost 11 bases to trimming and J lost 8 bases; unmatched junction nucleotides: 10. Germline loops: CDR1 MNHEY, CDR2 SVGAGI. The CDR3 nucleotides are TGTGCCGCCGCCCGGACAGGGGGCCGAGGCTACACCTTC. It specifies CAAARTGGRGYTF.

The J gene is TRBJ2-7, the V gene TRBV5-1; D is ambiguous. Germline V gene lookup returns CDR1 SGHRS and CDR2 YFSETQ. V was clipped by 2 bases and J by 7 bases, with 13 bases between them. There are 13 residues in the CDR3. Here the CDR3 reads CASSFWDSREQYF. The CDR3 region has the DNA TGCGCCAGCAGCTTCTGGGATTCTCGGGAGCAGTACTTC.

This chain uses TRBV5-1 with TRBJ1-1, with 8 positions matching TRBD1. The V segment lost 2 bases and the J segment 1 base; nucleotides outside the gene matches: 10. Germline CDR1 reads SGHRS; CDR2 reads YFSETQ. This CDR3 is built from 17 residues. The CDR3 DNA follows: TGCGCCAGCAGCTTACTTAAGCAGGGGGCTACGAACACTGAAGCTTTCTTT. It is translated as CASSLLKQGATNTEAFF.

The rearrangement uses TRBV9 and TRBJ2-2; D gene ambiguous. Germline V gene sequence: CDR1 SGDLS, CDR2 YYNGEE. This CDR3 is built from 14 residues. The V gene lost 0 bases and the J gene lost 6 bases, with 9 bases spanning the gap. CDR3 coding DNA: TGTGCCAGCAGCGTAGGACCGGGCGCCGGGGAGCTGTTTTTT. The encoded protein is CASSVGPGAGELFF.

This clone has only a few counts. The rearrangement joins TRBV2 to TRBJ2-3, with 8 bases aligning to TRBD2. CDR3 size: 15 residues. Germline CDR1 and CDR2: SNHLY and FYNNEI. Unmatched junction bases numbered 5, after V lost 4 bases and J lost 2 bases. The CDR3 spells CASSGLAPYTDTQYF. The CDR3 DNA reads as TGTGCCAGCAGTGGACTAGCGCCTTACACAGATACGCAGTATTTT.

The chain uses TRBV18 and TRBJ1-5; D remains ambiguous. Germline CDR1 KGHSH, CDR2 LQKENI. This CDR3 contains 16 residues. V dropped 4 bases and J dropped 6 bases, with 19 bases sitting between them. The CDR3 DNA reads as TGTGCCAGCTCACTCGGCTCGTCCGGGCTTGGTCAGCCCCAGCATTTT. Protein product: CASSLGSSGLGQPQHF.

V and J are TRBV5-1 and TRBJ2-4; possible D gene TRBD2, 6 bases. Per germline, CDR1 SGHRS and CDR2 YFSETQ. The V end was cut by 6 bases, the J end by 6 bases, with 13 bases between. The CDR3 has 13 amino acids. CDR3 loop: CASTVEGGNIQYF. DNA for the CDR3: TGCGCCAGCACCGTGGAGGGTGGAAACATTCAGTACTTC.

Only one count was recorded for this clone. The chain links TRBV4-3 to TRBJ1-4, with D perhaps TRBD1 (6 bases). The CDR3 runs to 15 residues. The germline V gene has CDR1 LGHNA and CDR2 YSLEER. The V gene lost 0 bases and the J gene lost 8 bases, with 13 bases spanning the gap. CDR3 protein: CASSQDDRSREKLFF. The CDR3 DNA follows: TGCGCCAGCAGCCAAGACGACAGGTCACGAGAAAAACTGTTTTTT.

This clone was counted a single time. This CDR3 reads CASSLAGFGANVLTF. The CDR3 DNA reads TGTGCCAGCAGCTTAGCAGGGTTTGGGGCCAACGTCCTGACTTTC. The genes are TRBV7-9 and TRBJ2-6; D is unclear. This CDR3 contains 15 residues. Trimming removed 0 bases at V and 3 bases at J, with 6 bases between. CDR1 is SEHNR and CDR2 is FQNEAQ in the germline V gene (reference sequence). Full variable domain (missing parts from reference TRBV7-9 and TRBJ2-6): DTGVSQNPRHKITKRGQNVTFRCDPISEHNRLYWYRQTLGQGPEFLTYFQNEAQLEKSRLLSDRFSAERPKGSFSTLEIQRTEQGDSAMYLCASSLAGFGANVLTFGAGSRLTVL.

The chain links TRBV5-5 to TRBJ2-7; possibly TRBD1 for D (5 bases). CDR1 SGHKS and CDR2 YYEKEE come from the germline V gene (reference sequence). Trimming pared 0 bases from V and 3 bases from J, leaving 10 bases between. CDR3 length: 14 residues. For the CDR3, the DNA is TGTGCCAGCAGCTTGGGGACAACCTACTACGAGCAGTACTTC. Amino acids: CASSLGTTYYEQYF.

This chain links TRBV9 with TRBJ1-1; D is uncertain. CDR3 length: 17 residues. Looked up from germline, CDR1 is SGDLS and CDR2 is YYNGEE. The V end lost 0 bases, the J end lost 1 base, and 16 bases lay between the germline ends. CDR3: CASSVGVSAGGNTEAFF. CDR3 in DNA: TGTGCCAGCAGCGTAGGAGTCTCGGCGGGAGGGAACACTGAAGCTTTCTTT.

The V gene is TRBV7-6, the J gene TRBJ1-1, with 9 bases that match TRBD1. The CDR3 is 15 amino acids. Germline trimming cut 4 bases from V and 5 bases from J; bases unmatched to any gene: 8. The V gene's germline CDR1 is SGHVS and CDR2 FNYEAQ. CDR3 sequence reads: CASSSYDRGWTEAFF. CDR3 nucleotides: TGTGCCAGCAGCTCCTACGACAGGGGGTGGACTGAAGCTTTCTTT.

V and J are TRBV6-5 and TRBJ1-2, with D perhaps matching TRBD1 (5 bases). Germline V gene data show CDR1 as MNHEY and CDR2 as SVGAGI. Trimming took 7 bases from V and 0 from J, leaving 12 bases between them. The CDR3 covers 14 residues. The CDR3 loop is CASTRGGANYGYTF. In DNA form, the CDR3 reads TGTGCCAGCACCCGCGGGGGGGCTAACTATGGCTACACCTTC.

The chain couples TRBV6-1 to TRBJ2-3; 8 positions agree with TRBD2. CDR3 length: 15 residues. Trimming at V came to 7 bases and at J to 4 bases, leaving 10 bases not matched to a gene. Germline V CDR1 and CDR2: MNHNS, SASEGT. CDR3 DNA: TGTGCCAGCACGGACGGGGGGGCAGGGGCAGATACGCAGTATTTT. Its translation: CASTDGGAGADTQYF.

V and J are TRBV5-6 and TRBJ2-7; TRBD1 matches 11 bases. V lost 4 bases to trimming and J lost 2 bases; unmatched junction nucleotides: 8. CDR1 is SGHDT and CDR2 is YYEEEE in the germline V gene. This CDR3 is built from 16 residues. CDR3 DNA sequence: TGTGCCAGCAGCATAAGGGGACAGGGGGGTACCTACGAGCAGTACTTC. Translated, it gives CASSIRGQGGTYEQYF.

This clone was seen only once. V is TRBV25-1 and J is TRBJ1-4; D is possibly TRBD1 (5 bases). V was cut by 8 bases and J by 7 bases, with 14 bases left in between. The CDR3 sequence is 13 residues long. Germline V gene lookup returns CDR1 MGHDK and CDR2 SYGVNS. The CDR3 coding sequence is TGTGCCAGCGAGGGGTGGCTAGGTGAAAAACTGTTTTTT. Its protein is CASEGWLGEKLFF.

The gene calls are TRBV7-2 and TRBJ2-1, with D perhaps TRBD2 (7 bases). Trimming left V 5 bases short and J 5 bases short, with 16 bases between. The CDR3 has 15 residues. In germline, CDR1 is SGHTA, CDR2 FQGNSA. Here the CDR3 reads CASSTGGTRNNEQFF. The CDR3 DNA is TGTGCCAGCAGCACGGGGGGCACTCGGAACAATGAGCAGTTCTTC.

The gene calls are TRBV6-1 and TRBJ2-3, with D perhaps TRBD1 (6 bases). The V end lost 7 bases, the J end lost 7 bases, and 15 bases lay between the germline ends. The CDR3 consists of 13 residues. Germline-derived CDR1 and CDR2 are MNHNS and SASEGT. CDR3 nucleotides: TGTGCCAGCACTCAGGGGCTGGCTAATACGCAGTATTTT. Translating it yields CASTQGLANTQYF.